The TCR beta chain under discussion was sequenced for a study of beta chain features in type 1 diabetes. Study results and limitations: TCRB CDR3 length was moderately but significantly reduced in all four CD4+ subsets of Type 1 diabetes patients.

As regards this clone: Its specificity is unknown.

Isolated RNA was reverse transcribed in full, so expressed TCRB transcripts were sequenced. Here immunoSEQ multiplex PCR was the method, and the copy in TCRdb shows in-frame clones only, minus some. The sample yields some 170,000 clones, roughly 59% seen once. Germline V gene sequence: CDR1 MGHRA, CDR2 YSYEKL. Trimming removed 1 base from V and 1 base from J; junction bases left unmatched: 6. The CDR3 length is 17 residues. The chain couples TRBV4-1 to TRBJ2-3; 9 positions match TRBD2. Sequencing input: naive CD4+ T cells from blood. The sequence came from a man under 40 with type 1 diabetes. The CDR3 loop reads CASSQAASGVRTDTQYF. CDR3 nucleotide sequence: TGCGCCAGCAGCCAAGCGGCTAGCGGGGTTCGCACAGATACGCAGTATTTT.